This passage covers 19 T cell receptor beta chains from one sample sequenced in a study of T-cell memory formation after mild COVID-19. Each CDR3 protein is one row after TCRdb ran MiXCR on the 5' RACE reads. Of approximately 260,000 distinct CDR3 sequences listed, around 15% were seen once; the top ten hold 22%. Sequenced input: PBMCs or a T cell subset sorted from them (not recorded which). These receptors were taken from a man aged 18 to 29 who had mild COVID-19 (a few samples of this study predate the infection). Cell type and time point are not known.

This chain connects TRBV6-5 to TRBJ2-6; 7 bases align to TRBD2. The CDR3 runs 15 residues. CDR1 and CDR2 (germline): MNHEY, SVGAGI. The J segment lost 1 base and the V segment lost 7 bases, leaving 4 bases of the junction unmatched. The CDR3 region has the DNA TGTGCCAGCACCGACGGGGGGTCTGGGGCCAACGTCCTGACTTTC. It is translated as CASTDGGSGANVLTF.

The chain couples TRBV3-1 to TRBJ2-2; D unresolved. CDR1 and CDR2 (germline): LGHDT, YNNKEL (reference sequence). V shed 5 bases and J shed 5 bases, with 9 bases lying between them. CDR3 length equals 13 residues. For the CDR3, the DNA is TGTGCCAGCAGCACAATAAGGACCGGGGAGCTGTTTTTT. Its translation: CASSTIRTGELFF. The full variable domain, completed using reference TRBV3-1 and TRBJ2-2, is DTAVSQTPKYLVTQMGNDKSIKCEQNLGHDTMYWYKQDSKKFLKIMFSYNNKELIINETVPNRFSPKSPDKAHLNLHINSLELGDSAVYFCASSTIRTGELFFGEGSRLTVL.

The CDR3: CASSQDGPFGEQFF. The CDR3 DNA follows: TGTGCCAGCAGCCAAGATGGCCCCTTTGGTGAGCAGTTCTTC. The chain uses TRBV4-2 and TRBJ2-1, with D unresolved. Per the germline V gene, CDR1 is LGHNA and CDR2 is YNFKEQ. The germline V and J ends were trimmed by 0 bases and 9 bases, with 12 bases remaining between them. The CDR3 totals 14 residues.

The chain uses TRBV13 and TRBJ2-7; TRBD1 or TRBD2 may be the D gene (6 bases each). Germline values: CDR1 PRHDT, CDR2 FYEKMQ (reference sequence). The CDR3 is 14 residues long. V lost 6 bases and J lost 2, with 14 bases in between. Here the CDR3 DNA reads TGTGCCAGCAGTAAGGGGGGACATACCTACGAGCAGTACTTC. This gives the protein CASSKGGHTYEQYF. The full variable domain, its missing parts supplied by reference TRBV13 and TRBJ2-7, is AAGVIQSPRHLIKEKRETATLKCYPIPRHDTVYWYQQGPGQDPQFLISFYEKMQSDKGSIPDRFSAQQFSDYHSELNMSSLELGDSALYFCASSKGGHTYEQYFGPGTRLTVT.

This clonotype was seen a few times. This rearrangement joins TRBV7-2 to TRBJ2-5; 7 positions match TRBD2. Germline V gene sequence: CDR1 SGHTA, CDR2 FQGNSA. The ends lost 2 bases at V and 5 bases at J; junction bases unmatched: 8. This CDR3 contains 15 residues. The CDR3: CASSLSGTISETQYF. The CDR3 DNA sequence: TGTGCCAGCAGCTTATCCGGGACTATCTCGGAGACCCAGTACTTC.

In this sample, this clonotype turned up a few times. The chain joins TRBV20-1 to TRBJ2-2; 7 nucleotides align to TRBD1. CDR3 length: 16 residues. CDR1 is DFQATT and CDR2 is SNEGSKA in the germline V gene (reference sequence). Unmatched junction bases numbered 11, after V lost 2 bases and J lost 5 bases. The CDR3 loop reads CSARSTDRDETGELFF. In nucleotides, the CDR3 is TGCAGTGCTAGATCAACCGACAGGGATGAGACCGGGGAGCTGTTTTTT.

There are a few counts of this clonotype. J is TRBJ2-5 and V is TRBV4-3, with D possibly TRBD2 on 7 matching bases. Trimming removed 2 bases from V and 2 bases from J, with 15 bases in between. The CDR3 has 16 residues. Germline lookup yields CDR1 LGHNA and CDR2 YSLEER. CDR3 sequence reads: CASSQWGGFGQETQYF. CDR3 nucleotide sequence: TGCGCCAGCAGCCAATGGGGGGGCTTCGGGCAAGAGACCCAGTACTTC.

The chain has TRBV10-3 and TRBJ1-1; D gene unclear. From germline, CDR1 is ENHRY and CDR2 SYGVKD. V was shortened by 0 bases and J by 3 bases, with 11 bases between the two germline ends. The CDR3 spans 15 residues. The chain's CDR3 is CAISESGGGYTEAFF. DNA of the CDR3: TGTGCCATCAGTGAGTCGGGCGGAGGGTACACTGAAGCTTTCTTT.

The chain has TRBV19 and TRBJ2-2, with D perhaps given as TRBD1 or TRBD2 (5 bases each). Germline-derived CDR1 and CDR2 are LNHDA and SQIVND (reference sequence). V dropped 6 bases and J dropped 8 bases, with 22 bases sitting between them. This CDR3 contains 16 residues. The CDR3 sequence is CASRNPGDLLRGELFF. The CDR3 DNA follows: TGTGCCAGTAGGAACCCCGGGGACCTCCTTAGGGGGGAGCTGTTTTTT.

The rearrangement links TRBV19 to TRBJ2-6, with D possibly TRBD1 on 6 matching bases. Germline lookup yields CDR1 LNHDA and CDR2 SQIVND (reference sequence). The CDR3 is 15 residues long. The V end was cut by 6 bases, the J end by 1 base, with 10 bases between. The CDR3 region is CASSSRGSGANVLTF. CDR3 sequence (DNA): TGTGCCAGTAGCAGCAGGGGTTCTGGGGCCAACGTCCTGACTTTC.

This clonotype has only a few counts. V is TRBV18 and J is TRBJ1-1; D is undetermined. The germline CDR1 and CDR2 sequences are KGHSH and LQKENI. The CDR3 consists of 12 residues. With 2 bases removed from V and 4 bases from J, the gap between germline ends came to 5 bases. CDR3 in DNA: TGTGCCAGCTCACCAACAAGCACTGAAGCTTTCTTT. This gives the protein CASSPTSTEAFF.

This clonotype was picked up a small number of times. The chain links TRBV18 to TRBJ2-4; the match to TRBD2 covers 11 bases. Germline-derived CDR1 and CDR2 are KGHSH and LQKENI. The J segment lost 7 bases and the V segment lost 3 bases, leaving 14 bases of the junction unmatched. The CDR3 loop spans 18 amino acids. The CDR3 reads CASSPTISGGAFENIQYF. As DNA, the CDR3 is TGTGCCAGCTCACCGACGATTAGCGGGGGGGCTTTTGAGAACATTCAGTACTTC.

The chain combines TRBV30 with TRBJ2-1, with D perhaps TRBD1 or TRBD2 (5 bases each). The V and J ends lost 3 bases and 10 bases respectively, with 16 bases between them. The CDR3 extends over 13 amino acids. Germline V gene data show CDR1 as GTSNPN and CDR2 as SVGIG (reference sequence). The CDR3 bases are TGTGCCTGGAGGGATACGGGACGAGGGGAGCAGTTCTTC. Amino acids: CAWRDTGRGEQFF.

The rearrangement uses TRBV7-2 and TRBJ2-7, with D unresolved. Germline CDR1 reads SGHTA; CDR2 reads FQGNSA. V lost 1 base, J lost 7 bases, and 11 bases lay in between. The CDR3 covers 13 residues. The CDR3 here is CASSLVVYGEQYF. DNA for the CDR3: TGTGCCAGCAGCTTAGTGGTTTATGGGGAGCAGTACTTC. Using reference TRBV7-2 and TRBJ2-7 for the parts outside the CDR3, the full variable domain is GAGVSQSPSNKVTEKGKDVELRCDPISGHTALYWYRQSLGQGLEFLIYFQGNSAPDKSGLPSDRFSAERTGGSVSTLTIQRTQQEDSAVYLCASSLVVYGEQYFGPGTRLTVT.

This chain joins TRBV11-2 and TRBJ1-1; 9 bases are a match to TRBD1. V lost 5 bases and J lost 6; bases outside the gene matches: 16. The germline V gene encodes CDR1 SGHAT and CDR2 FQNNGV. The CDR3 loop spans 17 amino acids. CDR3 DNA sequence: TGTGCCAGCAGCCCCAGGACAGGGGCTGAAGATGGACCTGAAGCTTTCTTT. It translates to CASSPRTGAEDGPEAFF. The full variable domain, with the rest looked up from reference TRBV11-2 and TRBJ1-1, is EAGVAQSPRYKIIEKRQSVAFWCNPISGHATLYWYQQILGQGPKLLIQFQNNGVVDDSQLPKDRFSAERLKGVDSTLKIQPAKLEDSAVYLCASSPRTGAEDGPEAFFGQGTRLTVV.

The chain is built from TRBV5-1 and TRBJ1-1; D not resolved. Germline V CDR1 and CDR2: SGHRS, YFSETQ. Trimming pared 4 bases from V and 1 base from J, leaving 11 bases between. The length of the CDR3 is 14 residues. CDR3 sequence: CASSTVLGNTEAFF. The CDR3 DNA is TGCGCCAGCAGCACCGTCCTGGGGAACACTGAAGCTTTCTTT.

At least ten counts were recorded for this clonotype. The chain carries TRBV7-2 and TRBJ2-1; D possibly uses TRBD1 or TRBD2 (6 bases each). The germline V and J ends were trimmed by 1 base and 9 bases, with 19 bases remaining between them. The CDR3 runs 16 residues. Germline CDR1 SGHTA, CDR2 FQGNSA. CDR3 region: CASSLEFPGAGGEQFF. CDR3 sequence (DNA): TGTGCCAGCAGCTTAGAGTTTCCGGGGGCGGGCGGTGAGCAGTTCTTC.

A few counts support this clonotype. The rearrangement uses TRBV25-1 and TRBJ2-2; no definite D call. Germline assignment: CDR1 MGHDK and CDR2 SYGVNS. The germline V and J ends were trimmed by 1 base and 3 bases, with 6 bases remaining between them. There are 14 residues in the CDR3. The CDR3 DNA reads TGTGCCAGCAGTGAATCGGCGTACACCGGGGAGCTGTTTTTT. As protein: CASSESAYTGELFF.

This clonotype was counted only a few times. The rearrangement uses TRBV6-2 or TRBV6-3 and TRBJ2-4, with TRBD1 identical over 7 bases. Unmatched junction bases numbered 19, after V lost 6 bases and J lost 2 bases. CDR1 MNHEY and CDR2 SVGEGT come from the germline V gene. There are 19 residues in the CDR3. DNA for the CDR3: TGTGCCAGCAGCATCCGGATCGTTAAGGGGGCTTATACCAAAAACATTCAGTACTTC. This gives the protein CASSIRIVKGAYTKNIQYF.